The 4 T cell receptor beta chains below all came from one sample that was sequenced in a study of CD8 T cells in Susac syndrome. With random hexamers, roughly 0.45 to 1 ug RNA was reverse transcribed. TCRdb re-called the immunoSEQ multiplex PCR reads with MiXCR, one entry per CDR3 protein. The sample records around 200,000 distinct CDR3 sequences, roughly 94% being singletons. The sequenced sample consisted of CD4+ T cells from PBMCs. The origin of the receptors is a human donor in good health.

The chain combines TRBV4-1 with TRBJ2-7; 7 positions agree with TRBD1. Germline V lookup: CDR1 MGHRA, CDR2 YSYEKL. Trimming removed 4 bases from V and 2 bases from J; junction bases left unmatched: 5. This CDR3 is built from 14 residues. The CDR3 is CASSLLTGTYEQYV. DNA for the CDR3: TGCGCCAGCAGCCTTCTGACAGGGACCTACGAGCAGTACGTC.

The chain links TRBV19 to TRBJ2-1; 7 bases fit TRBD2. V dropped 3 bases and J dropped 1; count of bases not matched to a gene: 6. Germline CDR1 reads LNHDA; CDR2 reads SQIVND (reference sequence). This CDR3 comprises 16 residues. CDR3 sequence reads: CASSMDRGGSYNEQFF. In DNA, the CDR3 is TGTGCCAGTAGTATGGATCGGGGAGGGTCCTACAATGAGCAGTTCTTC.

This sequence joins TRBV27 and TRBJ2-2; TRBD1 aligns across 9 bases. Unmatched junction bases numbered 3, after V lost 6 bases and J lost 4 bases. CDR3 length equals 14 residues. Per the germline V gene, CDR1 is MNHEY and CDR2 is SMNVEV (reference sequence). The CDR3 loop reads CASRYRGPTGELFF. The DNA for the CDR3 is TGTGCCAGCAGATACAGGGGGCCCACCGGGGAGCTGTTTTTT.

The chain recombines TRBV29-1 with TRBJ2-5, with a weak D call TRBD2 (6 bases). CDR1 and CDR2 from the germline V gene are SQVTM and ANQGSEA. V lost 2 bases to trimming and J lost 4 bases, with 17 bases between them. The CDR3 runs 15 residues. CDR3 DNA: TGCAGCGTTGAACGTACGCGGGGAGTAGGAGAGACCCAGTACTTC. As protein: CSVERTRGVGETQYF.